This T cell receptor (beta chain) originates from a study of early stage breast cancer tumors. Study-level background: Of 15 to 20 invasive breast tumors, about a dozen were hormone receptor-positive, HER2-negative. Eight ER+/PR+/HER2- tumors were invasive ductal; a few were invasive lobular. Broader study findings: Tumors had around 2.4-fold higher T cell density than normal breast. Comparing each tissue with blood distinguished tumor from normal in most of the 16 patients.

V was trimmed by 3 bases and J by 5 bases, leaving 5 bases between them. This CDR3 has 12 amino acids. Germline lookup yields CDR1 SGHVS and CDR2 FNYEAQ. Data came from immunoSEQ multiplex PCR; TCRdb stores just in-frame clones and leaves some out. The sample has fewer than 80,000 clones, around 80% seen once. Comments on this clone: Its antigen is as yet unknown.

The chain combines TRBV7-6 with TRBJ2-1, with D unresolved. This sequence originates from a person aged 35 to 50 with breast cancer. Sequencing was done on a sample of blood. The CDR3 loop reads CASSFVNNEQFF. The CDR3 DNA sequence: TGTGCCAGCAGCTTTGTAAACAATGAGCAGTTCTTC.